Shown below are 21 T cell receptor beta chains from a single sample sequenced in a study of T cells in women clearing cervical HPV infection. Generated by immunoSEQ multiplex PCR, the TCRdb table keeps only in-frame clones and is missing some. With around 20,000 clones in the sample, the ten largest clones hold about 4.6%. The specimen was blood buffy coat. All receptors derive from a woman between 18 and 70 years old with a cervical HPV16 infection that either progressed to CIN3+ or cleared (not recorded which).

On this clone: The CDR3 end lies 3 residues beyond the end of the read and is filled in from the germline J gene. The V gene is TRBV18, the J gene TRBJ2-1; tentative D call: TRBD1 (5 bases). The V end lost 2 bases, the J end lost 6 bases, and 14 bases lay between the germline ends. This CDR3 spans 15 amino acids. Germline V gene data show CDR1 as KGHSH and CDR2 as LQKENI. The part of the CDR3 DNA that was read is TGTGCCAGCTCACCAGGCAGGGTGAACGGCAATGAG. Protein: CASSPGRVNGNE. The entire CDR3 is CASSPGRVNGNEQFF.

Comments on this clone: The read ends 3 residues before the CDR3 terminus; that terminus is restored from the germline J gene. The J gene is TRBJ1-1, the V gene TRBV20-1; 7 bases fit TRBD1. The CDR3 has 14 residues. After removal of 3 bases from V and 4 bases from J, the junction contained 8 bases not matched to a gene. Looked up from germline, CDR1 is DFQATT and CDR2 is SNEGSKA (reference sequence). The covered CDR3 bases are TGCAGTGCTAGTGAAACAGGGGTGGGCACTGAA. It codes for CSASETGVGTE. The whole CDR3 reads CSASETGVGTEAFF.

Remarks on this clone: The read finishes 3 residues shy of the CDR3 end, and the germline J gene is used to complete it. This chain joins TRBV14 and TRBJ1-1; TRBD1 agrees at 8 bases. The CDR3 contains 14 residues. Germline lookup yields CDR1 SGHDN and CDR2 FVKESK. Trimming at V came to 4 bases and at J to 6 bases, leaving 7 bases not matched to a gene. The CDR3 DNA, read in part, is TGTGCCAGCAGCCGGACAGGGATGGGGGCTGAA. It yields the protein CASSRTGMGAE. The complete CDR3 sequence is CASSRTGMGAEAFF. The full variable domain, with the rest looked up from reference TRBV14 and TRBJ1-1, is EAGVTQFPSHSVIEKGQTVTLRCDPISGHDNLYWYRRVMGKEIKFLLHFVKESKQDESGMPNNRFLAERTGGTYSTLKVQPAELEDSGVYFCASSRTGMGAEAFFGQGTRLTVV.

The CDR3 reads CASQEDSPGTQYF. The part of the CDR3 DNA that was read is TGTGCCAGCCAAGAGGACAGCCCCGGGACC. The chain has TRBV6-2 or TRBV6-3 and TRBJ2-5; D possibly corresponds to TRBD1 (6 bases). The CDR3 extends 3 residues past the end of the read, so its final part is completed from the germline J gene. V lost 8 bases and J lost 7, with 17 bases in between. The CDR3 loop spans 13 amino acids. Germline-derived CDR1 and CDR2 are MNHEY and SVGEGT.

Incomplete CDR3 DNA: TGTGCCACCAGCAGAGGGGACAGGCCTTACGAG. Its translation is CATSRGDRPYE. The full CDR3 reads CATSRGDRPYEQYF. The chain employs TRBV15 and TRBJ2-7, with TRBD1 matching 8 bases. The sequence runs out 3 residues before the end of the CDR3; the remainder is reconstructed from the germline J gene. The CDR3 consists of 14 residues. Germline CDR1 reads LNHNV; CDR2 reads YYDKDF (reference sequence). With V trimmed by 1 base and J by 4 bases, 3 bases remained unmatched.

Worth noting for this clone: The read terminates 3 residues before the CDR3 end, so the remaining end is supplied by the germline J gene. The chain joins TRBV20-1 to TRBJ1-1, with 7 bases lining up with TRBD1. Germline CDR1 and CDR2: DFQATT and SNEGSKA (reference sequence). There are 13 residues in the CDR3. The CDR3 loop is CSAYPTGAGKAFF. CDR3 DNA (partial): TGCAGTGCTTACCCAACAGGGGCCGGGAAA.

About this clone itself: The observed sequence ends 3 residues before the CDR3 terminus, with the missing tail filled in from the germline J gene. Other nucleotide sequences from this sample produce the same CDR3. The rearrangement links TRBV7-9 to TRBJ1-3, with TRBD1 matching 8 bases. This CDR3 spans 15 amino acids. Germline values: CDR1 SEHNR, CDR2 FQNEAQ (reference sequence). CDR3 bases read: TGTGCCAGCAGCTTGTCGGGAACAGGGGGAAACGCT. Residues: CASSLSGTGGNA. The whole CDR3 sequence is CASSLSGTGGNAIYF.

To note about this clone: The read is 3 residues too short to cover the CDR3 end, so that end is filled in from the germline J gene. V gene TRBV19 combines with J gene TRBJ1-5, with unresolved D. Per the germline V gene, CDR1 is LNHDA and CDR2 is SQIVND (reference sequence). CDR3 length: 12 amino acids. The germline V and J ends were trimmed by 6 bases and 3 bases, with 6 bases remaining between them. Partial CDR3 DNA: TGTGCCAGTAGGACTAACAATCAGCCC. Translating gives CASRTNNQP. The whole CDR3 region reads CASRTNNQPQHF. The full variable domain, with the rest looked up from reference TRBV19 and TRBJ1-5, is DGGITQSPKYLFRKEGQNVTLSCEQNLNHDAMYWYRQDPGQGLRLIYYSQIVNDFQKGDIAEGYSVSREKKESFPLTVTSAQKNPTAFYLCASRTNNQPQHFGDGTRLSIL.

On this clone: Read coverage stops 3 residues before the CDR3 terminus; the germline J gene supplies the remainder. The V gene is TRBV6-1, the J gene TRBJ1-1; a possible D gene is TRBD1 (6 bases). The CDR3 spans 14 residues. Trimming took 4 bases from V and 6 from J, leaving 15 bases between them. CDR1 and CDR2 (germline): MNHNS, SASEGT. The sequenced CDR3 bases are TGTGCCAGCAGTGGAGGGGGGGGAAGTGCTGAA. Its protein is CASSGGGGSAE. The complete CDR3 protein is CASSGGGGSAEAFF.

As for this clone: The read finishes 3 residues shy of the CDR3 end, and the germline J gene is used to complete it. The chain links TRBV9 to TRBJ2-3, with 16 bases matching TRBD2. J lost 3 bases, V lost 4 bases, and 8 bases had no gene match. Germline assignment: CDR1 SGDLS and CDR2 YYNGEE. The CDR3 runs to 18 residues. The DNA read from the CDR3 is TGTGCCAGCAGCCCTGGGACTAGCGGGGGGGCCCTAACAGATACG. Amino acid sequence: CASSPGTSGGALTDT. The full CDR3 reads CASSPGTSGGALTDTQYF.

This clone is called medium-sized based on its frequency. With the read ending 3 residues before the CDR3 end, the germline J gene is used to fill in that end. V is TRBV14 and J is TRBJ1-1; D call uncertain. The germline V gene encodes CDR1 SGHDN and CDR2 FVKESK. The CDR3 sequence is 17 residues long. The V end was cut by 1 base, the J end by 0 bases, with 15 bases between. The CDR3 bases that were read are TGTGCCAGCAGCCAAGGGGCCAGCCTGTTCATGAACACTGAA. This encodes CASSQGASLFMNTE. The full CDR3 sequence reads CASSQGASLFMNTEAFF.

For this clone: The read ends 3 residues early relative to the CDR3; the germline J gene fills the gap. The rearrangement joins TRBV29-1 to TRBJ2-2, with D tentatively TRBD1 (5 bases). Germline V CDR1 and CDR2: SQVTM, ANQGSEA. CDR3 length: 15 residues. The CDR3 bases that were read are TGCAGCGTTGCAGGGCCGGGCTCTGGGGCCAACGTG. This gives the protein CSVAGPGSGANV. The CDR3 in its entirety is CSVAGPGSGANVLFF.

This clone registers medium-sized by frequency. The read terminates 3 residues before the CDR3 end, so the remaining end is supplied by the germline J gene. This chain joins TRBV6-2 or TRBV6-3 and TRBJ2-5, with 8 bases lining up with TRBD2. Germline trimming cut 1 base from V and 3 bases from J; bases unmatched to any gene: 4. CDR3 length equals 15 residues. CDR1 and CDR2 from the germline V gene are MNHEY and SVGEGT. The CDR3: CASSYYTSGEETQYF. The DNA read from the CDR3 is TGTGCCAGCAGTTACTATACTAGCGGAGAAGAGACC.

In the case of this clone: The observed sequence ends 3 residues before the CDR3 terminus, with the missing tail filled in from the germline J gene. V and J are TRBV4-2 and TRBJ2-7; 11 bases are shared with TRBD1. Looked up from germline, CDR1 is LGHNA and CDR2 is YNFKEQ. V dropped 2 bases and J dropped 5; count of bases not matched to a gene: 8. The CDR3 contains 16 residues. CDR3 DNA (partial): TGTGCCAGCAGCCAATTGGGGAGGACAGGGGGCAACGAG. Translating it yields CASSQLGRTGGNE. The CDR3 in full is CASSQLGRTGGNEQYF.

Regarding this clone: The CDR3 end lies 3 residues beyond the end of the read and is filled in from the germline J gene. The chain joins TRBV6-4 to TRBJ2-4; 8 bases agree with TRBD2. The germline gives CDR1 MRHNA, CDR2 SNTAGT. This CDR3 region has 13 residues. The J segment lost 8 bases and the V segment lost 8 bases, leaving 8 bases of the junction unmatched. The CDR3 protein is CASAETSAHIQYF. The CDR3 DNA, read in part, is TGTGCCAGCGCCGAGACTAGCGCCCACATT.

Turning to this clone: The sequenced fragment ends 3 residues before the CDR3 boundary, so the rest is inferred from the germline J gene. The chain recombines TRBV20-1 with TRBJ1-5, with TRBD1 matching 8 bases. CDR3 length: 18 amino acids. The germline gives CDR1 DFQATT, CDR2 SNEGSKA (reference sequence). Trimming took 3 bases from V and 2 from J; bases not matched to a gene: 15. The part of the CDR3 DNA that was read is TGCAGTGCTAGGCAGTTTAGGGGACAGGTCGAGGGCAATCAGCCC. Residues: CSARQFRGQVEGNQP. The full CDR3 protein reads CSARQFRGQVEGNQPQHF.

About this clone: A read error may produce the germline difference seen at one junction end. The CDR3 end is not reached by the read, which stops 3 residues before it; the germline J gene fills it in. The J gene is TRBJ2-7, the V gene TRBV4-2; D remains ambiguous. CDR3 size: 14 residues. The germline V gene has CDR1 LGHNA and CDR2 YNFKEQ. The part of the CDR3 DNA that was read is TGCGCCAGCAGCCAAGGTTATCTCAGCTACGAG. It yields the protein CASSQGYLSYE. In full, the CDR3 is CASSQGYLSYEQYF.

Worth noting for this clone: The sequence runs out 3 residues before the end of the CDR3; the remainder is reconstructed from the germline J gene. The genes are TRBV19 and TRBJ2-2; D remains ambiguous. Between the trimmed V and J ends, which lost 3 bases and 9 bases, there was a span of 8 bases. The CDR3 is 12 residues long. Germline V CDR1 and CDR2: LNHDA, SQIVND (reference sequence). The covered CDR3 bases are TGTGCCAGTAGTATCTCTGGCCGGGAG. Amino acid sequence: CASSISGRE. The entire CDR3 protein reads CASSISGRELFF.

On this clone: The sequenced fragment ends 3 residues before the CDR3 boundary, so the rest is inferred from the germline J gene. The chain couples TRBV28 to TRBJ2-7, with TRBD1 matching 7 bases. The CDR3 has 13 amino acids. With 6 bases clipped from V and 3 bases from J, the junction kept 5 bases outside the gene matches. CDR1 and CDR2 from the germline V gene are MDHEN and SYDVKM. The covered CDR3 bases are TGTGCCAGCAGGCCGGGACAGAACTACGAG. Translated: CASRPGQNYE. Given in full, the CDR3 is CASRPGQNYEQYF.

Details on this clone: The sequenced fragment ends 3 residues before the CDR3 boundary, so the rest is inferred from the germline J gene. The V and J genes are TRBV7-9 and TRBJ2-2, with D perhaps TRBD1 (6 bases). The CDR3 sequence is 13 residues long. V was clipped by 6 bases and J by 7 bases, with 12 bases between them. Germline assignment: CDR1 SEHNR and CDR2 FQNEAQ (reference sequence). Incomplete CDR3 DNA: TGTGCCAGCAGGTACAGGGCGGTCGGGGAG. This sequence encodes CASRYRAVGE. The full CDR3 reads CASRYRAVGELFF.

About this clone itself: The sequence runs out 3 residues before the end of the CDR3; the remainder is reconstructed from the germline J gene. The chain couples TRBV5-1 to TRBJ2-2; 7 bases align to TRBD1. The CDR3 is 13 residues long. Germline V gene sequence: CDR1 SGHRS, CDR2 YFSETQ. This chain's CDR3 is CASSEGANSPLFF. Partial CDR3 DNA: TGCGCCAGCAGTGAGGGGGCGAATTCACCG.